This TCR beta chain was identified during a study of OX40 agonist ivuxolimab in advanced cancers. Overall study context: Partial responses were achieved by three patients, one with hepatocellular carcinoma and two with cutaneous melanoma.

This clone was observed a handful of times. CDR3 length equals 13 residues. V was pared by 8 bases and J by 0 bases, with 10 bases between. Germline assignment: CDR1 LNHDA and CDR2 SQIVND (reference sequence). The data were produced by immunoSEQ multiplex PCR, yet TCRdb's version contains in-frame clones alone and is incomplete. This table holds about 81,000 clones, around 83% found once. The sample was CD4+ or CD8+ T cells sorted from blood, taken in a trial of the OX40 agonist ivuxolimab. The source of this sequence is an adult with an advanced solid tumor such as melanoma, head and neck, liver or kidney cancer. V usage is TRBV19 and J usage is TRBJ1-2; D is undetermined. CDR3 nucleotide sequence: TGTGCCAGTGGGGTGACATCTAACTATGGCTACACCTTC. Translation gives CASGVTSNYGYTF. Combining the CDR3 with reference TRBV19 and TRBJ1-2 gives the whole variable domain DGGITQSPKYLFRKEGQNVTLSCEQNLNHDAMYWYRQDPGQGLRLIYYSQIVNDFQKGDIAEGYSVSREKKESFPLTVTSAQKNPTAFYLCASGVTSNYGYTFGSGTRLTVV.